This section outlines one T cell receptor (beta chain) sequence together with its context. The target of this receptor is not known. There are no base qualities to consult, and no much larger clone falls within one base. Other DNA sequences in this sample translate to the same CDR3. Reading the label with the study, this specimen's treatment or condition is: oral pan-JAK inhibitor, 5-10 mg twice daily. From alopecia areata patients, peripheral blood was collected along with lesional scalp punch biopsies. PBMCs were isolated by density centrifugation and stained for CD3, CD4 and CD8, and CD4+ and CD8+ T cells were sorted on a FACSAria. The data were obtained in a study of CD8+ T cells in alopecia areata (dated 2018 in TCRdb). Regarding the research as a whole: The treated patients took part in an open-label pilot trial in which moderate-to-severe alopecia areata was treated with oral tofacitinib at 5 to 10 mg twice daily. The SALT score, which quantifies the percentage of affected scalp surface area, was used to measure disease severity in treated patients. RNA came from the PAXgene miRNA kit for fixed scalp, the miRNeasy kit for PBMCs, and the RNeasy kit for mouse skin. TCRbeta CDR3 regions were amplified by immunoSEQ multiplex PCR using 35 Vbeta forward and 13 Jbeta reverse primers. In humans, TCRbeta sequencing was performed on scalp tissue and on sorted CD4+ and CD8+ peripheral blood T cells from healthy controls and from patients with patchy or totalis/universalis alopecia areata. High-throughput TCRbeta sequencing was used to examine T cell clonal expansion in alopecia areata in both the C3H/HeJ mouse model and human patients. Scalp clonality was compared among normal scalp (n=4), patchy alopecia areata scalp (n=8), and alopecia totalis/universalis scalp (n=8). Patients stayed on tofacitinib for 6 to 18 months and then had 6 months of follow-up off drug so that delayed response and recurrence could be assessed. Tofacitinib-treated patients had biopsies at baseline and at 4 and 24 weeks of treatment, with a later scalp biopsy in several patients. General study outcomes and caveats: Lesional scalp, especially in alopecia totalis/universalis, showed higher clonality and more expanded CD8+ clones than normal scalp, suggesting antigenic drive. Because the treated cohort was small and had just a single nonresponder, larger studies are needed to establish links between baseline CD8+ expansion and response. Shared TCR sequences between patients were less evident than in mice, which may be partly attributable to HLA diversity in the patient population. Tofacitinib significantly decreased scalp clonality and the number of expanded CD8+ clones among the top 100 scalp clones. During tofacitinib treatment, many expanded lesional clones stuck around in both scalp and blood, and this persistence may partly explain why relapse happens after treatment is stopped. Resident alphabeta T cells in normal human skin are also sequenced, complicating scalp TCR repertoire analysis, unlike mouse skin dominated by gammadelta T cells.

The library was generated by the immunoSEQ multiplex PCR assay. For TCR sequencing, RNA was extracted from every sample and reverse transcribed into cDNA to serve as template. First-strand cDNA was synthesized with SuperScript III using a 2:1 mix of oligo-dT and random hexamers. A synthetic immune receptor repertoire was used to gauge amplification bias, and whatever bias remained was removed computationally. From the authors' description of their analysis: Raw reads were preprocessed to remove errors, and CDR3 was defined by IMGT conventions from the conserved cysteine to phenylalanine. Clonality was calculated as 1 minus Shannon entropy normalized by log2 of the number of productive unique TCRs. Scalp TCRbeta sequences were cross-referenced with sorted blood CD4 and CD8 repertoires so that the CD4 or CD8 identity of scalp clones could be inferred. TCRdb took this table from immuneACCESS and kept in-frame rearrangements with V and J called. Such tables lack part of the clones; where checked against another copy, unresolved V genes explain under half of the gap, and the rest is unexplained. D and trimming come from the DNA, and the V and J calls and clone size come from that table. Counted in this sample were hundreds of thousands of clones; less than 45% of them appeared once. The top ten clones comprise more than 0.4% of the sample.

The CDR3 numbers 12 residues from cysteine through phenylalanine. Of all the DNA, just the CDR3 is kept, 36 bases in frame from base 1. Looking up the germline V gene yields CDR1 SGHTA and CDR2 FQGNSA. V is shortened by 4 bases, J by 2 bases, and the region joining them spans 4 bases. The sequence is built from TRBV7-2 and TRBJ2-3; the D gene remains uncertain. The material sequenced was CD4+ T cells sorted from blood, taken between weeks 30 and 35, from a patient treated with tofacitinib. This clonotype was obtained from a human donor with alopecia areata. The CDR3 is CASSSYTDTQYF. The sequence in DNA is TGTGCCAGCAGCTCCTACACAGATACGCAGTATTTT.